The next 31 T cell receptor beta chains were all read from a single sample in a study of cytomegalovirus exposure and HLA in healthy donors. Here immunoSEQ multiplex PCR was the method, and the copy in TCRdb shows in-frame clones only, minus some. The sample lists 150,000 to 200,000 clones; 80% to 90% were seen once. Input material: PBMCs. All receptors come from a woman in her twenties or thirties in good health and CMV-seronegative.

J is TRBJ2-4 and V is TRBV5-4; 7 bases fit TRBD1. V trimming: 4 bases; J trimming: 0 bases; junction bases outside the gene matches: 16. The CDR3 sequence is 19 residues long. The germline gives CDR1 SGHNT, CDR2 YYREEE (reference sequence). The CDR3 protein is CASSERTGFSSQAKNIQYF. CDR3 DNA sequence: TGTGCCAGCAGCGAACGGACAGGATTCTCATCTCAAGCCAAAAACATTCAGTACTTC.

V and J are TRBV5-1 and TRBJ1-1; no firm D call. V lost 0 bases, J lost 10 bases, and 16 bases lay in between. From germline, CDR1 is SGHRS and CDR2 YFSETQ. The CDR3 sequence is 14 residues long. DNA for the CDR3: TGCGCCAGCAGCTTGGAGGGTCCGGGGTTGAGAGCTTTCTTT. It specifies CASSLEGPGLRAFF.

This clone came up once. This rearrangement joins TRBV29-1 to TRBJ2-2; a weak D match, TRBD1 (6 bases). There are 14 residues in the CDR3. V lost 3 bases, J lost 6 bases, and 14 bases lay in between. CDR1 and CDR2 from the germline V gene are SQVTM and ANQGSEA. The chain's CDR3 is CSVETQGFAGELFF. The CDR3 DNA sequence: TGCAGCGTTGAGACCCAGGGGTTCGCCGGGGAGCTGTTTTTT.

V is TRBV5-1 and J is TRBJ1-1, with a tentative D call TRBD1 (6 bases). This CDR3 contains 13 residues. V was pared by 2 bases and J by 5 bases, with 10 bases between. Germline CDR1 SGHRS, CDR2 YFSETQ. The CDR3 here is CASSFQGGTEAFF. The CDR3 coding sequence is TGCGCCAGCAGCTTCCAAGGGGGTACTGAAGCTTTCTTT.

The CDR3 loop reads CASSFGGSNSPLHF. The CDR3 DNA reads as TGTGCCAGCAGTTTTGGGGGGTCGAATTCACCCCTCCACTTT. The J gene is TRBJ1-6, the V gene TRBV27, with D possibly being TRBD1 (5 bases). Germline V gene sequence: CDR1 MNHEY, CDR2 SMNVEV (reference sequence). Trimming took 3 bases from V and 7 from J, leaving 10 bases between them. The CDR3 spans 14 residues.

The rearrangement joins TRBV21-1 to TRBJ2-7; no check of the table's D call, TRBD1, against the DNA was made. TRBV21-1 is marked as a pseudogene. The CDR3 has 13 amino acids. CDR3 coding DNA: TGTGCCAGCAGGGGTAGGGGCGCTTACGAGCAGTACTTC. Its translation is CASRGRGAYEQYF.

The rearrangement uses TRBV7-8 and TRBJ1-2, with a weak D call TRBD1 (6 bases). V lost 7 bases and J lost 8, with 17 bases in between. This CDR3 has 13 residues. CDR1 is SGHVS and CDR2 is FQNEAQ in the germline V gene. CDR3: CASTEGGARGYTF. The CDR3 nucleotides are TGTGCCAGCACGGAGGGGGGGGCGAGGGGCTACACCTTC.

V gene TRBV27 combines with J gene TRBJ1-1; TRBD1 matches 12 bases. The junction had 9 bases not matched to a gene; V was cut back by 5 bases and J by 2 bases. This CDR3 comprises 17 residues. CDR1 MNHEY and CDR2 SMNVEV come from the germline V gene (reference sequence). The CDR3 nucleotides read TGTGCCAGCAGTCTAGGGGACAGGGGGCGGTTAAACACTGAAGCTTTCTTT. Amino acid sequence: CASSLGDRGRLNTEAFF.

V and J are TRBV7-9 and TRBJ1-1; 9 bases fit TRBD1. The trim removed 6 bases at V and 6 bases at J, leaving 11 bases unmatched. The CDR3 is made up of 15 amino acids. CDR1 SEHNR and CDR2 FQNEAQ come from the germline V gene (reference sequence). The CDR3 region is CASSLQGQGGAEAFF. The CDR3 DNA sequence: TGTGCCAGCAGTTTACAGGGACAGGGAGGGGCTGAAGCTTTCTTT.

The chain joins TRBV5-1 to TRBJ2-2, with 16 bases fitting TRBD2. CDR1 SGHRS and CDR2 YFSETQ come from the germline V gene. Germline trimming cut 5 bases from V and 3 bases from J; bases unmatched to any gene: 7. This CDR3 has 18 residues. This CDR3 is CASSGTSGGARDTGELFF. In DNA form, the CDR3 reads TGCGCCAGCAGTGGGACTAGCGGGGGGGCCAGAGACACCGGGGAGCTGTTTTTT.

The rearrangement links TRBV29-1 to TRBJ2-7; TRBD1 aligns across 7 bases. This CDR3 is 14 amino acids long. Germline CDR1 reads SQVTM; CDR2 reads ANQGSEA. V lost 6 bases and J lost 5; bases outside the gene matches: 13. In DNA form, the CDR3 reads TGCAGCGTGGGAGAAATAGACAGGGTCCACGAGCAGTACTTC. Its translation is CSVGEIDRVHEQYF.

The rearrangement uses TRBV5-6 and TRBJ1-4; 9 positions agree with TRBD1. Germline V gene sequence: CDR1 SGHDT, CDR2 YYEEEE. V shed 2 bases and J 8 bases; nucleotides not matched to a gene: 13. CDR3 length equals 17 residues. This CDR3 reads CASSLAILQGAEEKLFF. DNA of the CDR3: TGTGCCAGCAGCTTAGCTATCTTACAGGGGGCCGAGGAAAAACTGTTTTTT.

In its sample, this clone was seen once. The V and J genes are TRBV7-2 and TRBJ2-1, with D possibly TRBD2 on 5 matching bases. V lost 5 bases and J lost 6, with 14 bases in between. This CDR3 has 14 amino acids. The germline CDR1 and CDR2 sequences are SGHTA and FQGNSA. The DNA of the CDR3 is TGTGCCAGCAGCCTCTCGGACTCGGGCAATGAGCAGTTCTTC. It codes for CASSLSDSGNEQFF.

The rearrangement joins TRBV6-1 to TRBJ2-5, with 11 bases identical to TRBD2. V gave up 0 bases and J gave up 4 bases; unmatched junction bases: 4. The CDR3 is 16 amino acids. The V gene's germline CDR1 is MNHNS and CDR2 SASEGT. The CDR3 spells CASSEASGRVPETQYF. CDR3 sequence (DNA): TGTGCCAGCAGTGAAGCTAGCGGGAGGGTTCCAGAGACCCAGTACTTC.

V and J are TRBV6-6 and TRBJ1-2; perhaps TRBD1 as D (6 bases). Germline V gives CDR1 MNHNY, CDR2 SVGAGI (reference sequence). Trimming left V 4 bases short and J 7 bases short, with 10 bases between. This CDR3 spans 12 amino acids. CDR3 coding DNA: TGTGCCAGCAGTTTTGGGGGCCGTGGCTACACCTTC. Translated, it gives CASSFGGRGYTF.

This sequence joins TRBV6-6 and TRBJ2-2; 9 bases match TRBD1. The CDR3 loop spans 16 amino acids. Germline lookup yields CDR1 MNHNY and CDR2 SVGAGI (reference sequence). Trimming removed 5 bases from V and 7 bases from J; junction bases left unmatched: 11. The chain's CDR3 is CASSANRGLRGGELFF. The CDR3 nucleotides are TGTGCCAGCAGTGCCAACAGGGGGCTGCGAGGCGGGGAGCTGTTTTTT.

The chain uses TRBV4-2 and TRBJ1-5; no reliable D call. In germline, CDR1 is LGHNA, CDR2 YNFKEQ. This CDR3 region has 15 residues. With 0 bases removed from V and 6 bases from J, the gap between germline ends came to 12 bases. The CDR3 sequence: CASSQDGRAGQPQHF. Written as DNA, the CDR3 is TGTGCCAGCAGCCAAGATGGGAGGGCAGGTCAGCCCCAGCATTTT.

This clone was counted a single time. The V gene is TRBV7-2, the J gene TRBJ2-2; D may be TRBD1 (6 bases). Trimming took off 5 bases at V and 6 bases at J, with 13 bases between the two ends. Germline CDR1 and CDR2: SGHTA and FQGNSA. The CDR3 runs to 14 residues. The CDR3 nucleotides read TGTGCCAGCAGCCTATACAGGGATCCCGGGGAGCTGTTTTTT. The encoded protein is CASSLYRDPGELFF.

This chain links TRBV25-1 with TRBJ1-2; 9 nucleotides align to TRBD1. The V gene end was trimmed by 4 bases and the J gene end by 2 bases; junction bases not matched to a gene: 11. The CDR3 has 17 residues. Germline V gives CDR1 MGHDK, CDR2 SYGVNS. CDR3: CASSGGRGTGLNYGYTF. The CDR3 DNA follows: TGTGCCAGCAGTGGTGGGAGGGGGACAGGGCTAAACTATGGCTACACCTTC.

The chain carries TRBV6-5 and TRBJ1-4; D may be TRBD1 (6 bases). The V gene lost 6 bases and the J gene lost 7 bases, with 15 bases spanning the gap. Per germline, CDR1 MNHEY and CDR2 SVGAGI. The length of the CDR3 is 14 residues. The CDR3 protein is CASSPTGFGEKLFF. The CDR3 coding sequence is TGTGCCAGCAGCCCGACAGGCTTCGGTGAAAAACTGTTTTTT.

The gene calls are TRBV7-8 and TRBJ2-3; unclear D gene. V shed 5 bases and J shed 4 bases, with 10 bases lying between them. The length of the CDR3 is 13 residues. Germline CDR1 is SGHVS and CDR2 is FQNEAQ. CDR3 in DNA: TGTGCCAGCAGCCTCTACCAATCAGATACGCAGTATTTT. It encodes CASSLYQSDTQYF. The full variable domain, rest sourced from reference TRBV7-8 and TRBJ2-3, is GAGVSQSPRYKVAKRGQDVALRCDPISGHVSLFWYQQALGQGPEFLTYFQNEAQLDKSGLPSDRFFAERPEGSVSTLKIQRTQQEDSAVYLCASSLYQSDTQYFGPGTRLTVL.

The genes are TRBV6-5 and TRBJ1-5, with 9 bases identical to TRBD1. Germline V gene lookup returns CDR1 MNHEY and CDR2 SVGAGI. The length of the CDR3 is 15 residues. Trimming cost V 9 bases and J 3 bases; bases outside gene matches: 9. CDR3 protein: CASRRGQGLNQPQHF. The CDR3 DNA follows: TGTGCCAGTAGAAGAGGACAGGGGCTCAATCAGCCCCAGCATTTT.

The genes are TRBV6-6 and TRBJ2-3, with D possibly TRBD2 on 7 matching bases. V was clipped by 7 bases and J by 6 bases, with 14 bases between them. The CDR3 totals 13 residues. Germline V CDR1 and CDR2: MNHNY, SVGAGI (reference sequence). CDR3 DNA sequence: TGTGCCAGCAAAATGGGGGGGCGGGATACGCAGTATTTT. Amino acids: CASKMGGRDTQYF.

CDR3 sequence reads: CASSVRGDRWTEAFF. In DNA, the CDR3 is TGTGCCAGCAGCGTCCGAGGGGACAGGTGGACTGAAGCTTTCTTT. This rearrangement joins TRBV9 to TRBJ1-1; 8 bases fit TRBD1. V gave up 2 bases and J gave up 5 bases; unmatched junction bases: 8. The CDR3 totals 15 residues. Germline CDR1 and CDR2: SGDLS and YYNGEE.

The V call is TRBV6-1, the J call TRBJ2-1; TRBD2 agrees at 7 bases. The germline V gene encodes CDR1 MNHNS and CDR2 SASEGT. The CDR3 has 15 amino acids. The trim removed 8 bases at V and 6 bases at J, leaving 13 bases unmatched. The CDR3 DNA follows: TGTGCCAGCCTGCCCGGACTAGTGGGGACCAATGAGCAGTTCTTC. It is translated as CASLPGLVGTNEQFF.

This chain connects TRBV6-1 to TRBJ1-2; TRBD1 is a possible D gene (6 bases). The germline V gene has CDR1 MNHNS and CDR2 SASEGT. The CDR3 is 15 amino acids. V was trimmed by 4 bases and J by 8 bases, leaving 20 bases between them. The DNA of the CDR3 is TGTGCCAGCAGTGGGCACGGCAGGGGAACGGGCGGCTACACCTTC. Amino acids: CASSGHGRGTGGYTF.

The V call is TRBV11-2, the J call TRBJ2-7; tentative D call: TRBD1 (7 bases). Germline loops: CDR1 SGHAT, CDR2 FQNNGV. Trimming removed 1 base at V and 2 bases at J, with 9 bases between. The CDR3 consists of 14 residues. In DNA form, the CDR3 reads TGTGCCAGCAGCTTAGGGAGGGGGCCCTACGAGCAGTACTTC. Translation: CASSLGRGPYEQYF.

The J gene is TRBJ2-7, the V gene TRBV6-5; tentative D call: TRBD1 (6 bases). Germline-derived CDR1 and CDR2 are MNHEY and SVGAGI. The CDR3 extends over 12 amino acids. V was shortened by 6 bases and J by 4 bases, with 10 bases between the two germline ends. The CDR3 DNA is TGTGCCAGCAGAACTCAGGGGTACGAGCAGTACTTC. This encodes CASRTQGYEQYF.

The V gene is TRBV5-1, the J gene TRBJ2-3, with D maybe TRBD2 (7 bases). V was clipped by 0 bases and J by 1 base, with 15 bases between them. Germline V CDR1 and CDR2: SGHRS, YFSETQ. The CDR3 sequence is 17 residues long. As DNA, the CDR3 is TGCGCCAGCAGCTTGGAGGCGGGGGCCTCTGGCACAGATACGCAGTATTTT. It specifies CASSLEAGASGTDTQYF.

The chain links TRBV2 to TRBJ1-2, with TRBD1 as a possible D gene (6 bases). V lost 8 bases to trimming and J lost 4 bases, with 14 bases between them. This CDR3 has 13 residues. The V gene's germline CDR1 is SNHLY and CDR2 FYNNEI. This CDR3 reads CASRQELGYGYTF. CDR3 coding DNA: TGTGCCAGCCGACAGGAACTGGGCTATGGCTACACCTTC.

V gene TRBV6-1 combines with J gene TRBJ2-1, with 10 bases that match TRBD2. Germline V gene data show CDR1 as MNHNS and CDR2 as SASEGT. This CDR3 comprises 14 residues. V shed 4 bases, J shed 10 bases, and the junction held 7 bases outside the gene matches. CDR3 amino acids: CASSVTSGSREQFF. CDR3 DNA: TGTGCCAGCAGTGTGACTAGCGGGTCGAGAGAGCAGTTCTTC.